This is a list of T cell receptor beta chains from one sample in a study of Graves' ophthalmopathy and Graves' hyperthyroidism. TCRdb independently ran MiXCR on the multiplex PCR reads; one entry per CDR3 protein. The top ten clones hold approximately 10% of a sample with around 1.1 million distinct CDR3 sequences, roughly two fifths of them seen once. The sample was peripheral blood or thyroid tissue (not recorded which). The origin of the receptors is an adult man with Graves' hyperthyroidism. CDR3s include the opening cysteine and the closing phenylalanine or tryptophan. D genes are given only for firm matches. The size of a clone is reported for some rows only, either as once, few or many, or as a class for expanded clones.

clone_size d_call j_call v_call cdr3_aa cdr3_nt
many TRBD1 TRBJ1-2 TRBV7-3 CASSPGQSFNYGYTF TGTGCCAGCAGCCCGGGACAGAGCTTTAACTATGGCTACACCTTC
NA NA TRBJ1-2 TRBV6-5 CASSPTQANYGYTF TGTGCCAGCAGCCCGACACAAGCTAACTATGGCTACACCTTC
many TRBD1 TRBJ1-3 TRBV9 CASSVGGGQGSGNTIYF TGTGCCAGCAGCGTAGGGGGCGGACAGGGCTCTGGAAACACCATATATTTT
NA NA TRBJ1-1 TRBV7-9 CASGQAPAATNEAFF TGTGCCAGCGGCCAGGCCCCGGCGGCAACTAATGAAGCTTTCTTT
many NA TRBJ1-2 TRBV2 CASSSRWRDGYTF TGTGCCAGCAGTTCTCGTTGGAGGGATGGCTACACCTTC
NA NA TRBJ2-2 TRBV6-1 CASSEVGGGLFF TGTGCCAGCAGTGAAGTTGGTGGGGGGCTGTTTTTT
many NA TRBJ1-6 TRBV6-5 CASTPRAGNSPLHF TGTGCCAGCACCCCGAGGGCCGGTAATTCACCCCTCCACTTT
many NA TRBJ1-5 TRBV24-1 CATSVAGDNQPQHF TGTGCCACCAGTGTGGCAGGGGACAATCAGCCCCAGCATTTT
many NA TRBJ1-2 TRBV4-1 CASSQVPDGRNYGYTF TGCGCCAGCAGCCAAGTGCCGGACGGCAGAAACTATGGCTACACCTTC
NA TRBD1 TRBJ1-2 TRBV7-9 CASSQGQGRGGYTF TGTGCCAGCAGCCAGGGACAGGGGAGAGGAGGCTACACCTTC
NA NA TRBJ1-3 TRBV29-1 CSVNFPHNGNTIYF TGCAGCGTCAATTTCCCTCACAACGGAAACACCATATATTTT
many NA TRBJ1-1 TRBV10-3 CAIRGGGAAEAFF TGTGCCATCAGGGGGGGGGGGGCCGCTGAAGCTTTCTTT
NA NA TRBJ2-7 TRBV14 CASSQDGVPRHEQYF TGTGCCAGCAGCCAAGATGGGGTTCCAAGACACGAGCAGTACTTC
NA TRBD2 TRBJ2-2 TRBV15 CATRGGATNTGELFF TGTGCCACCAGGGGAGGGGCCACGAACACCGGGGAGCTGTTTTTT
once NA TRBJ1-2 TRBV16 CASSQSLGDTNYGYTF TGTGCCAGCAGCCAATCTCTAGGGGACACCAACTATGGCTACACCTTC
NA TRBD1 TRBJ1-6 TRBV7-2 CASSLAGDRGNSPLHF TGTGCCAGCAGCTTAGCGGGGGACAGGGGAAATTCACCCCTCCACTTT
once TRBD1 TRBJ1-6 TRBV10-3 CAISTGTGSNSPLHF TGTGCCATCAGTACCGGGACAGGGAGTAATTCACCCCTCCACTTT
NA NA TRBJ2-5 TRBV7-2 CASEEGGQGETQYF TGTGCCAGCGAGGAAGGGGGGCAGGGGGAGACCCAGTACTTC
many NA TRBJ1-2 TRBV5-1 CASSSRPGGYTF TGCGCCAGCAGCTCGCGGCCCGGCGGCTACACCTTC
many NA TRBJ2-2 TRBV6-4 CASSDTSTGELFF TGTGCCAGCAGTGACACTAGCACCGGGGAGCTGTTTTTT
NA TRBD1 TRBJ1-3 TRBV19 CASIPPRDRGDTIYF TGTGCCAGTATTCCCCCCCGGGACAGGGGGGACACCATATATTTT
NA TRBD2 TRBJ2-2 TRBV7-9 CASSLVKMETSGTTGELFF TGTGCCAGCAGCTTGGTTAAGATGGAGACTAGCGGGACCACCGGGGAGCTGTTTTTT
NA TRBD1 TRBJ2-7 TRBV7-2 CASSPDRAIYEQYF TGTGCCAGCAGCCCCGACAGGGCCATCTACGAGCAGTACTTC
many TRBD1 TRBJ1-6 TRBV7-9 CASSLGQGASSPLHF TGTGCCAGCAGCTTAGGTCAGGGGGCTAGTTCACCCCTCCACTTT
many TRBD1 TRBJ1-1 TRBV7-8 CASSWSYRGDRGLHTEAFF TGTGCCAGCAGCTGGAGTTATAGGGGGGACAGGGGGCTACACACTGAAGCTTTCTTT
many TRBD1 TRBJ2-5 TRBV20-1 CSAARDRGQETQYF TGCAGTGCGGCCCGGGACAGGGGGCAGGAGACCCAGTACTTC
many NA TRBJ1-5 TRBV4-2 CASSQPGEWYQPQHF TGTGCCAGCAGCCAACCAGGGGAGTGGTATCAGCCCCAGCATTTT
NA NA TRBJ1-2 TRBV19 CASSIIRISGYTF TGTGCCAGTAGTATTATTCGGATCAGCGGCTACACCTTC
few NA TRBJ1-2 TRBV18 CASSPRDSDPYGYTF TGTGCCAGCTCACCACGTGACAGCGATCCCTATGGCTACACCTTC
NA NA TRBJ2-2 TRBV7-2 CASSLNVRGQGELFF TGTGCCAGCAGCTTAAACGTCCGAGGACAGGGGGAGCTGTTTTTT
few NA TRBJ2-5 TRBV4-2 CASSQDGSQETQYF TGTGCCAGCAGCCAAGACGGATCCCAAGAGACCCAGTACTTC
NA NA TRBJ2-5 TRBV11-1 CASRGSQQGETQYF TGTGCCAGCAGAGGCTCCCAGCAGGGAGAGACCCAGTACTTC
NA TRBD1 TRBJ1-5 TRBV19 CASSVRQGAGQPQHF TGTGCCAGTAGTGTGCGTCAGGGGGCGGGTCAGCCCCAGCATTTT
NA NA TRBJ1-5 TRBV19 CASSMRTVSNQPQHF TGTGCCAGTAGTATGAGGACAGTTAGCAATCAGCCCCAGCATTTT
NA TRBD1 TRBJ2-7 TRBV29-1 CSVTDRVNSYEQYF TGCAGCGTTACGGACAGGGTGAACTCCTACGAGCAGTACTTC
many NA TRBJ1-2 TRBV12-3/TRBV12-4 CASSYVGYYGYTF TGTGCCAGCAGTTACGTCGGATACTATGGCTACACCTTC
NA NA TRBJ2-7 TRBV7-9 CASSLKPGISEYEQYF TGTGCCAGCAGCTTAAAGCCGGGAATCTCGGAGTACGAGCAGTACTTC
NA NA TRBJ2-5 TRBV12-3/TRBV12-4 CASWDQQAIGETQYF TGTGCCAGCTGGGACCAACAGGCTATCGGGGAGACCCAGTACTTC
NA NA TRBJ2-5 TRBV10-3 CAISESGMGWETQYF TGTGCCATCAGTGAGTCGGGTATGGGTTGGGAGACCCAGTACTTC
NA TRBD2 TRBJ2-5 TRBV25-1 CASSEFPGVLADQETQYF TGTGCCAGCAGTGAATTCCCGGGGGTACTAGCGGACCAAGAGACCCAGTACTTC
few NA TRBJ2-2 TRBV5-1 CASSLVSGRGGELFF TGCGCCAGCAGCTTGGTATCAGGTCGGGGCGGGGAGCTGTTTTTT
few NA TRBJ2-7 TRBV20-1 CSARVKSSYEQYF TGCAGTGCTAGAGTCAAGAGCTCCTACGAGCAGTACTTC
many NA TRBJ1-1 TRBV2 CASKGALGTEAFF TGTGCCAGCAAAGGGGCATTGGGTACTGAAGCTTTCTTT
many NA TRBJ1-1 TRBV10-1 CASSESGGTMNTEAFF TGCGCCAGCAGTGAGTCCGGGGGCACCATGAACACTGAAGCTTTCTTT
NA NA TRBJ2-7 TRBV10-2 CASSERSPVREQYF TGCGCCAGCAGTGAGAGATCGCCGGTCCGCGAGCAGTACTTC